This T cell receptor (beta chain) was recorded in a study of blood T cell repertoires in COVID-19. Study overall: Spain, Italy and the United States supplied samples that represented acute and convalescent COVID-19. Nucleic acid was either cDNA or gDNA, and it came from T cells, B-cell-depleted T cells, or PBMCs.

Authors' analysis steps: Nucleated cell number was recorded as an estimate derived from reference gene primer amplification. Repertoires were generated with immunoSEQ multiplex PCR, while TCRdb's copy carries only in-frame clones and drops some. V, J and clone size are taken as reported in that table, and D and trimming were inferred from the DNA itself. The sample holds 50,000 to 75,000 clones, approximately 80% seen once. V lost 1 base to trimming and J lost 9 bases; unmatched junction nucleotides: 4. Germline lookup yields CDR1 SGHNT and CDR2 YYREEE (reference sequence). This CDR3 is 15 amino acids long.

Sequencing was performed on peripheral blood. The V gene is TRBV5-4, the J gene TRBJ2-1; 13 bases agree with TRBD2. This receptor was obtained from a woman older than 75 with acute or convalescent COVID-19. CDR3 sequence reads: CASSLTSGRASEQFF. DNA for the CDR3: TGTGCCAGCAGCTTGACTAGCGGGAGGGCGAGTGAGCAGTTCTTC. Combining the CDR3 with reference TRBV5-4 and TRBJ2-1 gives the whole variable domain ETGVTQSPTHLIKTRGQQVTLRCSSQSGHNTVSWYQQALGQGPQFIFQYYREEENGRGNFPPRFSGLQFPNYSSELNVNALELDDSALYLCASSLTSGRASEQFFGPGTRLTVL.